This TCR beta chain originates from a study of blood T cells in healthy people across ages. J was trimmed by 3 bases and V by 6 bases; bases with no gene match: 6. Germline lookup yields CDR1 MGHRA and CDR2 YSYEKL. The CDR3 totals 14 residues. A second PCR, run for about 6 to 11 cycles, used a sample-barcoded 5' primer plus a J-beta primer mix. Each CDR3 protein gets one entry after TCRdb re-called the 5' RACE reads with MiXCR. The data hold about 1,500,000 distinct CDR3 sequences, with roughly 27% observed a single time. The chain joins TRBV4-1 to TRBJ2-5; TRBD2 agrees at 8 bases. Input material: blood. This receptor was obtained from a woman aged 25 to 39 in good health. The CDR3 nucleotides read TGCGCCAGCAGACGGTCGGGAGGGAAAGAGACCCAGTACTTC. This translates into CASRRSGGKETQYF.